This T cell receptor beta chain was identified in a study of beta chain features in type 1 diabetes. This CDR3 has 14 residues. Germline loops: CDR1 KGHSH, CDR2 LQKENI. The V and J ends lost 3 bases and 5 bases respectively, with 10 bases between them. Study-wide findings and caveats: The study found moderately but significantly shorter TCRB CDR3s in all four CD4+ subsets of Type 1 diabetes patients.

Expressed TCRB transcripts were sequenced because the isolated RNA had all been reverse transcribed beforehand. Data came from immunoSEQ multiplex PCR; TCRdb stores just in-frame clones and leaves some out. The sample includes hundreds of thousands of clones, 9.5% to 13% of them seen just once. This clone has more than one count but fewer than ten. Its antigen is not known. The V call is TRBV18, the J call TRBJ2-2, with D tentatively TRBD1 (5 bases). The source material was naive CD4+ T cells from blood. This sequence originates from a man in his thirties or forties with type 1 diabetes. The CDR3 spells CASSPMTATGELFF. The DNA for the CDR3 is TGTGCCAGCTCACCGATGACAGCAACCGGGGAGCTGTTTTTT.